This TCR beta chain stems from a study of T cells in Graves' hyperthyroidism and ophthalmopathy. General study results and limits: The model forecast ophthalmopathy, anticipating it by a median around 6.5 months before onset.

This clonotype was seen many times. The antigen is unknown. The CDR3 has 13 residues. V lost 7 bases and J 5 bases, leaving 12 bases between the germline ends. RNA transcripts yielded amplified TCR beta CDR3 regions. RT-PCR in the first round (using the HTBI primer set) targeted the TCR CDR3. Each CDR3 protein gets one entry after TCRdb re-called the multiplex PCR reads with MiXCR. The table has under 350,000 distinct CDR3 sequences, around a sixth seen once. The chain is built from TRBV12-3 or TRBV12-4 and TRBJ1-5; TRBD1 might be the D (6 bases). The sequence was collected from a woman in her 50s with Graves' hyperthyroidism. The sequenced sample was blood. The CDR3 protein is CASTLGAYQPQHF. CDR3 nucleotides: TGTGCCAGCACCCTGGGGGCCTATCAGCCCCAGCATTTT.